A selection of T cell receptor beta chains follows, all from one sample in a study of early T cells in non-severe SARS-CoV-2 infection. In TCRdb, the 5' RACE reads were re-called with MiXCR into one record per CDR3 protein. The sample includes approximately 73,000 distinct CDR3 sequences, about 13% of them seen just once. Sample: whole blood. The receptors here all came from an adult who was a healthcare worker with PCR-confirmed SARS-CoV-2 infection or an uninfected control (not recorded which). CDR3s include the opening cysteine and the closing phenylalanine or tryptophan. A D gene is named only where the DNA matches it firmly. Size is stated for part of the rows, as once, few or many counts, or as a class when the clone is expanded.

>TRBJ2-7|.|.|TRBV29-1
CSVTEPAYEQYF
TGCAGCGTAACTGAACCCGCCTACGAGCAGTACTTC
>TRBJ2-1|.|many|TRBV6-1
CASARNEQFF
TGTGCCAGCGCACGGAATGAGCAGTTCTTC
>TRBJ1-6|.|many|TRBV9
CASSVTPYNSPLHF
TGTGCCAGCAGCGTGACACCCTATAATTCACCCCTCCACTTT
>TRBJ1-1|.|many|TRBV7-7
CASSPGLNTEAFF
TGTGCCAGCAGCCCCGGGCTGAACACTGAAGCTTTCTTT
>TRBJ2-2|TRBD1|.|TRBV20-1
CSGPGQGPATDFTGELFF
TGCAGTGGACCGGGACAGGGGCCCGCTACGGATTTCACCGGGGAGCTGTTTTTT
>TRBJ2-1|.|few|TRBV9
CASSREYNEQFF
TGTGCCAGCAGCAGGGAGTACAATGAGCAGTTCTTC
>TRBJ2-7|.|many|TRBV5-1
CASAGATSYEQYF
TGCGCCAGCGCCGGGGCCACCTCCTACGAGCAGTACTTC
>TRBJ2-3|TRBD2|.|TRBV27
CASSTTSGGAYF
TGTGCCAGCAGTACCACTAGCGGGGGGGCCTATTTT
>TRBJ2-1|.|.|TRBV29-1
CSVQGTSRNEQFF
TGCAGCGTCCAGGGCACTTCCCGCAATGAGCAGTTCTTC
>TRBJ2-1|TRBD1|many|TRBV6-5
CASRNRQGNHNEQFF
TGTGCCAGCAGGAATCGACAGGGGAACCACAATGAGCAGTTCTTC
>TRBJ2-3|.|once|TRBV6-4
CASSDDSGRTNTQYF
TGTGCCAGCAGTGACGATAGCGGACGCACAAATACGCAGTATTTT
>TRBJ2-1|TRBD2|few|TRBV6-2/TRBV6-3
CASSYSGTRNNEQFF
TGTGCCAGCAGTTACTCAGGGACTAGGAATAATGAGCAGTTCTTC
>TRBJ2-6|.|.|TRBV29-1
CSATAGANVLTF
TGCAGCGCGACAGCCGGGGCCAACGTCCTGACTTTC
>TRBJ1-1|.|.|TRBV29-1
CSVVVYTEAFF
TGCAGCGTTGTCGTTTACACTGAAGCTTTCTTT
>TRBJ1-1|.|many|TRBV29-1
CSVSGSTEAFF
TGCAGCGTGTCAGGGTCCACTGAAGCTTTCTTT
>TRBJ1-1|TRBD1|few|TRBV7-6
CASSLRQGVREAFF
TGTGCCAGCAGCTTAAGACAGGGTGTTAGGGAAGCTTTCTTT
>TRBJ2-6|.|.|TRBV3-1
CASSQAGANVLTF
TGTGCCAGCAGCCAAGCTGGGGCCAACGTCCTGACTTTC
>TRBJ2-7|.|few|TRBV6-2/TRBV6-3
CASGRGTYEQYF
TGTGCCAGCGGGAGGGGGACCTACGAGCAGTACTTC
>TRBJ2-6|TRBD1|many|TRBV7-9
CASSRPTGAGANVLTF
TGTGCCAGCAGCCGCCCGACAGGGGCTGGGGCCAACGTCCTGACTTTC
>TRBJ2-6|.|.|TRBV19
CASSIEGTGANVLTF
TGTGCCAGTAGTATCGAGGGGACCGGGGCCAACGTCCTGACTTTC
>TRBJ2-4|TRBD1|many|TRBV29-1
CSVLNRGQAKNIQYF
TGCAGCGTACTTAACAGGGGGCAGGCCAAAAACATTCAGTACTTC
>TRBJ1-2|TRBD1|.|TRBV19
CASSSVDRANYGYTF
TGTGCCAGTAGTTCAGTCGACAGGGCCAACTATGGCTACACCTTC
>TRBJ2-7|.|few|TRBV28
CASSPASVSYEQYF
TGTGCCAGCAGTCCGGCTAGCGTCTCCTACGAGCAGTACTTC
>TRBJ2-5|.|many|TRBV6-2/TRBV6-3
CASSYVGQRLRETQYF
TGTGCCAGCAGTTACGTAGGACAGCGCCTGAGAGAGACCCAGTACTTC
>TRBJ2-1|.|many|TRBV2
CASLLAEGSYNEQFF
TGTGCCAGTCTGTTGGCGGAAGGGTCCTACAATGAGCAGTTCTTC
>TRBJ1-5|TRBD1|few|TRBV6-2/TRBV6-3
CASSSKDRDYNQPQHF
TGTGCCAGCAGCTCCAAGGACAGGGACTACAATCAGCCCCAGCATTTT
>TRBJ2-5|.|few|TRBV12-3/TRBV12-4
CASSASPRETQYF
TGTGCCAGCAGTGCTAGCCCAAGGGAGACCCAGTACTTC
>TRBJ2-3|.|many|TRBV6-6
CASSYGQPEWPHEAFGDTQYF
TGTGCCAGCAGTTACGGCCAACCAGAATGGCCTCATGAGGCCTTTGGGGATACGCAGTATTTT
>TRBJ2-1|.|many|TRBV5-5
CASSLKGGNEQFF
TGTGCCAGCAGCTTGAAGGGGGGGAATGAGCAGTTCTTC
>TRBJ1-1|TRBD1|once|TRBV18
CASSLLPGQGGTEAFF
TGTGCCAGCTCACTTCTCCCCGGACAGGGCGGCACTGAAGCTTTCTTT
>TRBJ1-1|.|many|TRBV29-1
CSVEDLGTEAFF
TGCAGCGTTGAAGATCTCGGCACTGAAGCTTTCTTT
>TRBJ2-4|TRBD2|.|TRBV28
CASSPLTSVKQNIQYF
TGTGCCAGCAGTCCGTTGACTAGCGTGAAGCAAAACATTCAGTACTTC
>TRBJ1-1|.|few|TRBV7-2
CASSSWGAEAFF
TGTGCCAGCAGCTCCTGGGGGGCGGAAGCTTTCTTT